The 3 T cell receptor beta chains reported below all come from one sample, sequenced in a study of regulatory T cells in long-lasting Graves disease. Both iRepertoire HTBI primers and Arm-PCR of CDR3 regions were used to build the TCR beta libraries. TCRdb reprocessed the multiplex PCR reads with MiXCR, giving one entry per CDR3 protein. This table holds some 300,000 distinct CDR3 sequences, around 21% found once. Time point reported: persistent/refractory GD, antithyroid drugs over 5 years with positive TRAb. From PBMCs, RNA was extracted and then used to make the TCR library. The sample in question was peripheral blood mononuclear cells (PBMCs), obtained when the disease was refractory, from a patient treated with antithyroid drugs. Every receptor here comes from a female donor with Graves disease.

V is TRBV20-1 and J is TRBJ2-1, with D maybe TRBD2 (7 bases). The V end lost 0 bases, the J end lost 4 bases, and 19 bases lay between the germline ends. Germline CDR1 DFQATT, CDR2 SNEGSKA (reference sequence). The CDR3 is made up of 17 amino acids. DNA for the CDR3: TGCAGTGCTAGAGATCAGGGAGGGAGGGGGAAATACAATGAGCAGTTCTTC. Its translation: CSARDQGGRGKYNEQFF.

The table lists this clonotype with many counts. DNA for the CDR3: TGTGCCAGCAGCCAAGATTTGGGGGCTGCTTATGAGTACCAAGAGACCCAGTACTTC. This encodes CASSQDLGAAYEYQETQYF. This chain uses TRBV3-1 with TRBJ2-5; D is possibly TRBD1 (6 bases). Germline V lookup: CDR1 LGHDT, CDR2 YNNKEL (reference sequence). V lost 0 bases to trimming and J lost 0 bases, with 20 bases between them. There are 19 residues in the CDR3.

The genes are TRBV3-1 and TRBJ1-2, with a weak D call TRBD1 (5 bases). This CDR3 is built from 13 residues. In germline, CDR1 is LGHDT, CDR2 YNNKEL (reference sequence). The V end was cut by 3 bases, the J end by 4 bases, with 9 bases between. CDR3 in DNA: TGTGCCAGCAGCCAGCCGGGGGGCTATGGCTACACCTTC. Its translation is CASSQPGGYGYTF.